One and the same sample provided the 8 T cell receptor beta chains below, sequenced in a study of post-analysis software for immune sequencing data. These TCRs' antigens remain unknown. Findings and limits, study-wide: Several TRBV segments (TRBV5-6, TRBV5-1 and TRBV20-1 among them) occurred more frequently in patients than in controls.

Researchers reported that TCR beta cDNA libraries carried unique molecular identifiers. TCRdb processed the PCR reads anew with MiXCR; each CDR3 protein has one entry. The table lists 700,000 to 800,000 distinct CDR3 sequences, 30% of them singletons, with about 0.5% in the top ten. The sequenced material came from blood. The receptor source for this set is a girl aged 5-17 years with multiple sclerosis.

As concerns this clonotype: Being one base from a much bigger clone, this may be a read error. V usage is TRBV29-1 and J usage is TRBJ2-7; no firm D call. Trimming removed 7 bases at V and 7 bases at J, with 23 bases between. Germline V gene lookup returns CDR1 SQVTM and CDR2 ANQGSEA. This CDR3 comprises 14 residues. The CDR3 sequence is CSAGPRAEYNEQYF. The CDR3 nucleotides read TGCAGCGCTGGACCTCGGGCGGAGTACAATGAGCAGTACTTC.

This clonotype was seen only a few times. This rearrangement joins TRBV5-1 to TRBJ1-1; 8 positions agree with TRBD1. The V gene's germline CDR1 is SGHRS and CDR2 YFSETQ. Germline trimming cut 4 bases from V and 1 base from J; bases unmatched to any gene: 6. This CDR3 is built from 15 residues. CDR3 amino acids: CASSLRQGRNTEAFF. In nucleotides, the CDR3 is TGCGCCAGCAGCCTCCGACAGGGGAGGAACACTGAAGCTTTCTTT.

This clonotype was counted a few times. This chain joins TRBV12-5 and TRBJ2-1; D could derive from TRBD1 or TRBD2 (6 bases each). Germline V CDR1 and CDR2: LGHNT, FRNRAP. There are 15 residues in the CDR3. The V gene lost 2 bases and the J gene lost 3 bases, with 11 bases spanning the gap. This chain's CDR3 is CASGLNGGVYNEQFF. CDR3 in DNA: TGTGCTAGTGGTTTGAACGGGGGCGTCTACAATGAGCAGTTCTTC.

V and J are TRBV7-9 and TRBJ2-3, with 13 nucleotides matching TRBD2. This CDR3 has 15 residues. Looked up from germline, CDR1 is SEHNR and CDR2 is FQNEAQ (reference sequence). J lost 5 bases, V lost 3 bases, and 2 bases had no gene match. In nucleotides, the CDR3 is TGTGCCAGCAGCTTGGGACTAGCGGGGAGAGATACGCAGTATTTT. Encoded protein: CASSLGLAGRDTQYF.

This clonotype was detected a few times. The chain is built from TRBV5-5 and TRBJ1-5; D call uncertain. The ends were cut back, 2 bases at V and 3 bases at J, with 9 bases in the middle. The CDR3 totals 14 residues. Germline-derived CDR1 and CDR2 are SGHKS and YYEKEE (reference sequence). Written as DNA, the CDR3 is TGTGCCAGCAGCTTTTCGACCTCCAATCAGCCCCAGCATTTT. Translated: CASSFSTSNQPQHF.

The chain uses TRBV5-6 and TRBJ2-2, with TRBD1 as a possible D gene (6 bases). The V gene lost 1 base and the J gene lost 3 bases, with 16 bases spanning the gap. Germline V gene sequence: CDR1 SGHDT, CDR2 YYEEEE. The CDR3 runs to 17 residues. CDR3 amino acids: CASSLSLLNRDTGELFF. The CDR3 nucleotides read TGTGCCAGCAGCTTGTCCTTACTGAACAGGGACACCGGGGAGCTGTTTTTT.

This chain links TRBV7-2 with TRBJ2-3, with D unresolved. From germline, CDR1 is SGHTA and CDR2 FQGNSA. This CDR3 contains 14 residues. V was shortened by 1 base and J by 4 bases, with 9 bases between the two germline ends. The CDR3 here is CASSLGLTPDTQYF. In DNA, the CDR3 is TGTGCCAGCAGCTTAGGGCTAACTCCAGATACGCAGTATTTT.

This clonotype was recorded a few times. The chain couples TRBV28 to TRBJ2-7; no reliable D call. This CDR3 is built from 15 residues. From germline, CDR1 is MDHEN and CDR2 SYDVKM. With 5 bases removed from V and 0 bases from J, the gap between germline ends came to 14 bases. CDR3 amino acids: CASSVLLGSSYEQYF. CDR3 DNA sequence: TGTGCCAGCAGTGTCCTGTTGGGAAGCTCCTACGAGCAGTACTTC.